This record covers a single T cell receptor beta chain. As yet, its antigen is unknown. Specified time point: week 5, during vaccination. In every dose of vaccine, 300 ug of mutant IDH1 20-mer peptide was given alongside topical imiquimod. This sample was included in a study of a mutant IDH1 vaccine in newly diagnosed glioma. Looking at the study overall: Onset of vaccination occurred 4-6 weeks following radiotherapy alone, or with temozolomide cycles. Most patients had radiochemotherapy with temozolomide before enrollment; others had one alone.

This CDR3 contains 16 residues. With V trimmed by 6 bases and J by 3 bases, 7 bases remained unmatched. CDR1 is ENHRY and CDR2 is SYGVKD in the germline V gene. Whole-study findings and limits: Pseudoprogression appeared independent of alterations in top peripheral clonotypes. Vaccination elicited immune responses in 93.3% of patients.

This table comes from immunoSEQ multiplex PCR, and its TCRdb copy is limited to in-frame clones, with some not included. Of just under 80,000 clones detected, around 90% appear once; the ten largest clones hold about 0.6%. The sequence was obtained from a woman in her 50s with glioma. The sample consisted of PBMCs, taken from a glioma patient whose treatment included an IDH1 peptide vaccine. The chain combines TRBV10-3 with TRBJ2-3; 12 bases fit TRBD2. The CDR3 region is CAIRTDTSGRTDTQYF. CDR3 DNA: TGTGCCATCAGAACCGATACTAGCGGGAGGACAGATACGCAGTATTTT.